What follows are 10 T cell receptor beta chains derived from one specimen sequenced in a study of T cell responses to AZD1222 COVID-19 vaccine. The data were produced by immunoSEQ multiplex PCR, yet TCRdb's version contains in-frame clones alone and is incomplete. In the table there are 120,000 to 150,000 clones, more than 70% of which are singletons. The sequences come from peripheral blood, collected on day 0 of AZD1222 vaccination. The receptors were sampled from an adult in good health.

The chain links TRBV28 to TRBJ1-6, with unresolved D. Trimming shortened V by 4 bases and J by 6 bases, and 16 bases separated the two germline ends. This CDR3 comprises 16 residues. CDR1 is MDHEN, CDR2 SYDVKM, per germline. Here the CDR3 reads CASSSTAGPPNSPLHF. In DNA form, the CDR3 reads TGTGCCAGCAGTTCTACAGCCGGGCCCCCTAATTCACCCCTCCACTTT.

The rearrangement joins TRBV5-5 to TRBJ1-2, with D maybe TRBD1 (5 bases). This CDR3 is 16 amino acids long. Germline assignment: CDR1 SGHKS and CDR2 YYEKEE (reference sequence). V gave up 3 bases and J gave up 1 base, with 16 bases separating them. In DNA, the CDR3 is TGTGCCAGCAGCTCCGGGACGGCGGTGGGTAACTATGGCTACACCTTC. It translates to CASSSGTAVGNYGYTF.

The rearrangement uses TRBV7-3 and TRBJ2-7, with 10 bases lining up with TRBD1. CDR1 SGHTA and CDR2 FQGTGA come from the germline V gene. The CDR3 is 15 residues long. Trimming at V came to 0 bases and at J to 6 bases, leaving 5 bases not matched to a gene. In DNA, the CDR3 is TGTGCCAGCAGCTTAACCCCCGGGACAGGGGCCGAGCAGTACTTC. It encodes CASSLTPGTGAEQYF.

V is TRBV28 and J is TRBJ2-7; D is unresolved. This CDR3 contains 15 residues. The V gene lost 4 bases and the J gene lost 7 bases, with 20 bases spanning the gap. Germline values: CDR1 MDHEN, CDR2 SYDVKM. In nucleotides, the CDR3 is TGTGCCAGCAGTTGGGAACACCCTTCGGTGGGGGAGCAGTACTTC. It encodes CASSWEHPSVGEQYF. Variable domain in full (rest from reference TRBV28 and TRBJ2-7): DVKVTQSSRYLVKRTGEKVFLECVQDMDHENMFWYRQDPGLGLRLIYFSYDVKMKEKGDIPEGYSVSREKKERFSLILESASTNQTSMYLCASSWEHPSVGEQYFGPGTRLTVT.

This chain connects TRBV4-1 to TRBJ2-2; 10 bases match TRBD1. Germline V gene sequence: CDR1 MGHRA, CDR2 YSYEKL. The CDR3 totals 17 residues. Trimming at V came to 4 bases and at J to 3 bases, leaving 8 bases not matched to a gene. CDR3 region: CASSPWDRGMDTGELFF. CDR3 DNA sequence: TGCGCCAGCAGCCCTTGGGACAGGGGAATGGACACCGGGGAGCTGTTTTTT.

This chain uses TRBV5-1 with TRBJ2-7; TRBD1 is a possible D gene (5 bases). V was shortened by 0 bases and J by 6 bases, with 10 bases between the two germline ends. Germline V lookup: CDR1 SGHRS, CDR2 YFSETQ. CDR3 length: 13 amino acids. The CDR3 DNA reads as TGCGCCAGCAGCTTGGCCCCAAGGGGCGAGCAGTACTTC. Encoded protein: CASSLAPRGEQYF.

The chain carries TRBV7-8 and TRBJ2-2; D uncertain. Germline assignment: CDR1 SGHVS and CDR2 FQNEAQ. The germline V and J ends were trimmed by 1 base and 1 base, with 10 bases remaining between them. The CDR3 is 16 amino acids. The CDR3 DNA follows: TGTGCCAGCAGCTTAGATGTGGGGTTGAACACCGGGGAGCTGTTTTTT. Its translation is CASSLDVGLNTGELFF.

The chain recombines TRBV19 with TRBJ2-1, with D perhaps TRBD1 (6 bases). The CDR3 loop spans 13 amino acids. The germline V gene encodes CDR1 LNHDA and CDR2 SQIVND (reference sequence). Trimming left V 4 bases short and J 8 bases short, with 12 bases between. DNA of the CDR3: TGTGCCAGTAGTACCACAGGGAGCCATGAGCAGTTCTTC. This translates into CASSTTGSHEQFF. Using reference TRBV19 and TRBJ2-1 for the parts outside the CDR3, the full variable domain is DGGITQSPKYLFRKEGQNVTLSCEQNLNHDAMYWYRQDPGQGLRLIYYSQIVNDFQKGDIAEGYSVSREKKESFPLTVTSAQKNPTAFYLCASSTTGSHEQFFGPGTRLTVL.

The chain recombines TRBV7-2 with TRBJ2-7; D is ambiguous. The length of the CDR3 is 13 residues. The V gene lost 3 bases and the J gene lost 2 bases, with 8 bases spanning the gap. The germline V gene encodes CDR1 SGHTA and CDR2 FQGNSA. CDR3 residues: CASSLAVAYEQYF. The CDR3 coding sequence is TGTGCCAGCAGCTTGGCCGTAGCCTACGAGCAGTACTTC.

The chain uses TRBV4-1 and TRBJ2-1; TRBD2 matches at 7 bases. Looked up from germline, CDR1 is MGHRA and CDR2 is YSYEKL. The CDR3 has 15 residues. Trimming removed 1 base from V and 6 bases from J; junction bases left unmatched: 6. CDR3 DNA: TGCGCCAGCAGCCAAGCGAGGACTAGAACCAATGAGCAGTTCTTC. It is translated as CASSQARTRTNEQFF.